This TCR beta chain is drawn from a study of OX40 agonist ivuxolimab in advanced cancers. Study in general: An agonistic human IgG2 monoclonal antibody against OX40 (CD134) was given.

Study-wide points: At 0.1 to 3.0 mg/kg and by week 6, clonal expansion occurred in CD4+ and CD8+ blood T cells.

Systemic immunosuppression or a history of autoimmune disease excluded patients. Germline lookup yields CDR1 MNHNS and CDR2 SASEGT. The V and J ends lost 1 base and 9 bases, in that order; junction bases with no gene match: 5. This CDR3 is 14 amino acids long. This clone has a single count. The antigen is unknown. The method was immunoSEQ multiplex PCR; TCRdb's version includes in-frame clones alone and lacks a portion of them. The sample contains some 95,000 clones, approximately 90% of which appear only once. The chain carries TRBV6-1 and TRBJ2-1; 8 bases fit TRBD2. The origin of this receptor is an adult with an advanced solid tumor such as melanoma, head and neck, liver or kidney cancer. Sequenced material: CD4+ or CD8+ T cells sorted from blood, taken in a trial of the OX40 agonist ivuxolimab. In nucleotides, the CDR3 is TGTGCCAGCAGTGAAGGAGGGACTAGTGCTGAGCAGTTCTTC. Translation: CASSEGGTSAEQFF.